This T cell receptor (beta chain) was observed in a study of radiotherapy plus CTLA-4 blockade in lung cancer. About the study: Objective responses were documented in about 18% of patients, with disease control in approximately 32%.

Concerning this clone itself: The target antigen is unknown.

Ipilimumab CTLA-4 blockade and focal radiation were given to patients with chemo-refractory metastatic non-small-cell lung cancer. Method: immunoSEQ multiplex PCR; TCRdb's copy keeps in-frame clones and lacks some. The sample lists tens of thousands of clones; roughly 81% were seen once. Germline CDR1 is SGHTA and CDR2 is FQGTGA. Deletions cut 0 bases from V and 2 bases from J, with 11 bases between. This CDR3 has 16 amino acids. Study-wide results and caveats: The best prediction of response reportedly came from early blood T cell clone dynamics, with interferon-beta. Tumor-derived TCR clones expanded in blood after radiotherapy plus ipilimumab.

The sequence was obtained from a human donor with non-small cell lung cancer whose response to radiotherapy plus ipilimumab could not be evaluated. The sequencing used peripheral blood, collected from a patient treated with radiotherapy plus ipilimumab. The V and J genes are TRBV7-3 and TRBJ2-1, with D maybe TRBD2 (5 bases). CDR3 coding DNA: TGTGCCAGCAGCTTAACGGGCCGACTACCCTACAATGAGCAGTTCTTC. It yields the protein CASSLTGRLPYNEQFF.